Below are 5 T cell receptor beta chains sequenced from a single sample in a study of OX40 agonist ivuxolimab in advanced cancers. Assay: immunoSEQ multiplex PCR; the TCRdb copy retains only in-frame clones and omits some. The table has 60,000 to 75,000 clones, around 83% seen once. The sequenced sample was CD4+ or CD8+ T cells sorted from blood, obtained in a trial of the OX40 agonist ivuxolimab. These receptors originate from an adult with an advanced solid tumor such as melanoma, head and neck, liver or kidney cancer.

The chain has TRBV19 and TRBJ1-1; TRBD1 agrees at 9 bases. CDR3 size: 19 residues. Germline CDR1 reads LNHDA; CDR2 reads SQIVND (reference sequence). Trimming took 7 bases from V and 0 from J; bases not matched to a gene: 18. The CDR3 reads CASTRLNPGTGPMNTEAFF. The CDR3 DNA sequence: TGTGCCAGTACCCGCCTTAACCCCGGGACAGGGCCCATGAACACTGAAGCTTTCTTT.

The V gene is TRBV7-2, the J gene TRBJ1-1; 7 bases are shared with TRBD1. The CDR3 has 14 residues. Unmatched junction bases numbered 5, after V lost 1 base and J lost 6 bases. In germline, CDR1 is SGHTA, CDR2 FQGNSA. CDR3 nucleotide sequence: TGTGCCAGCAGCTTAGGACAGGGCCTCGCTGAAGCTTTCTTT. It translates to CASSLGQGLAEAFF. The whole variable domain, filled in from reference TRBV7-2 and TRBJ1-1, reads GAGVSQSPSNKVTEKGKDVELRCDPISGHTALYWYRQSLGQGLEFLIYFQGNSAPDKSGLPSDRFSAERTGGSVSTLTIQRTQQEDSAVYLCASSLGQGLAEAFFGQGTRLTVV.

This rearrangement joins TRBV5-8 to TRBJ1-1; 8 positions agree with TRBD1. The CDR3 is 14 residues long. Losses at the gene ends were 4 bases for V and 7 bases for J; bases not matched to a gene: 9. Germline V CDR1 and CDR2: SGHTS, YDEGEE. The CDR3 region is CASSLGTGINEAFF. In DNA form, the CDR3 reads TGTGCCAGCAGCCTAGGGACAGGTATCAATGAAGCTTTCTTT.

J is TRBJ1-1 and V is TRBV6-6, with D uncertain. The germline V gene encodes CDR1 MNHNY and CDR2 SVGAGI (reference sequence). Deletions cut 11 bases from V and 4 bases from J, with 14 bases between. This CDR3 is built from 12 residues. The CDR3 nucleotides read TGTGCCGGCTCCTGGGGTGGCACTGAAGCTTTCTTT. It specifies CAGSWGGTEAFF.

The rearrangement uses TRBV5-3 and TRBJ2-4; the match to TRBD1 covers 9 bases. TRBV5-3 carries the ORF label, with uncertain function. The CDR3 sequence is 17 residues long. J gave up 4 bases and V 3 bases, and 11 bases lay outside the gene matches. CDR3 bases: TGTGCCAGAAGCTACCTCAACCCGGACAGGGGAAAAAACATTCAGTACTTC. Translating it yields CARSYLNPDRGKNIQYF.